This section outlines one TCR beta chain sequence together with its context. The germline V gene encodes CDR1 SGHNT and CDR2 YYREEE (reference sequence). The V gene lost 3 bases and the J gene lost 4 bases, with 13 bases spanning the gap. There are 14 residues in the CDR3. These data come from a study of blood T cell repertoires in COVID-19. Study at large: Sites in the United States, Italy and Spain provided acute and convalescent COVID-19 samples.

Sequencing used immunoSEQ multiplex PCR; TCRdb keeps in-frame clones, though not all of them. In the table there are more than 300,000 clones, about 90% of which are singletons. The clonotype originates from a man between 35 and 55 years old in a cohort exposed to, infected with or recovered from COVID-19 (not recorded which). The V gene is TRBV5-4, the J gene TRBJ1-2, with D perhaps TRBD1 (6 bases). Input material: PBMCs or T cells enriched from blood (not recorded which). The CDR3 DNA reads TGTGCCAGCAGCTCCATGACAGGCTTCTATGGCTACACCTTC. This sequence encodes CASSSMTGFYGYTF. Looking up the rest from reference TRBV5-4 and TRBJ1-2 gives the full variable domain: ETGVTQSPTHLIKTRGQQVTLRCSSQSGHNTVSWYQQALGQGPQFIFQYYREEENGRGNFPPRFSGLQFPNYSSELNVNALELDDSALYLCASSSMTGFYGYTFGSGTRLTVV.